A single TCR beta chain is shown here with its context. Its antigen is still unknown. The sample belongs to a study of cytotoxic CD8 clonotypes in ibrutinib-treated CLL. Background on the study: Patients: more than nine relapsed/refractory, some 15 treatment-naive, some 18 IGHV unmutated. By median roughly 68 months, around twelve had progressed and around 15 stayed remitted; responses had been 2 complete and roughly 24 partial. Mean values per sample were around 250,000 productive templates and tens of thousands of productive rearrangements. Whole-study results and caveats: Measured clonality at baseline was greater than in age-matched healthy donors and tracked with circulating CD8+ T-cell counts.

TCRdb's copy holds only in-frame clones and misses some; the assay was immunoSEQ multiplex PCR. The data show more than 75,000 clones, around 77% seen once. Germline CDR1 SEHNR, CDR2 FQNEAQ (reference sequence). Trimming stripped 4 bases from V and 2 bases from J, with 12 bases between. This CDR3 spans 14 amino acids. The sequence was obtained from a human donor with chronic lymphocytic leukemia. This material consisted of PBMCs, taken after 24 months of ibrutinib treatment. The chain links TRBV7-9 to TRBJ2-7, with D perhaps given as TRBD1 or TRBD2 (5 bases each). Here the CDR3 reads CASSSPGLPYEQYF. In DNA form, the CDR3 reads TGTGCCAGCAGCTCTCCGGGGCTCCCCTACGAGCAGTACTTC.